These 26 T cell receptor beta chains were sequenced from one sample in a study of blood T cell repertoires in COVID-19. Method: immunoSEQ multiplex PCR; TCRdb's copy keeps in-frame clones and lacks some. The data hold about 100,000 clones, with around 83% observed a single time. Sample: peripheral blood. Every receptor here comes from a woman of 80 years or more with active or convalescent COVID-19.

V gene TRBV27 combines with J gene TRBJ2-7, with TRBD1 matching 10 bases. The CDR3 sequence is 16 residues long. Per the germline V gene, CDR1 is MNHEY and CDR2 is SMNVEV (reference sequence). V lost 6 bases to trimming and J lost 2 bases; unmatched junction nucleotides: 10. The CDR3 nucleotides read TGTGCCAGCAGACCCGGGACAGGGGTTCTACCCTACGAGCAGTACTTC. Translated: CASRPGTGVLPYEQYF.

V and J are TRBV5-1 and TRBJ2-1, with D hard to call. Trimming stripped 0 bases from V and 8 bases from J, with 9 bases between. The V gene's germline CDR1 is SGHRS and CDR2 YFSETQ. The CDR3 has 13 residues. The CDR3 coding sequence is TGCGCCAGCAGCTTGGTGTCCATAGATGAGCAGTTCTTC. This sequence encodes CASSLVSIDEQFF.

The rearrangement joins TRBV6-2 or TRBV6-3 to TRBJ2-2, with a possible D match to TRBD2 (5 bases). The germline V gene encodes CDR1 MNHEY and CDR2 SVGEGT. The germline V and J ends were trimmed by 5 bases and 0 bases, with 13 bases remaining between them. This CDR3 spans 16 amino acids. Here the CDR3 reads CASSTTRTANTGELFF. The CDR3, as DNA: TGTGCCAGCAGTACGACCAGGACTGCGAACACCGGGGAGCTGTTTTTT.

V is TRBV6-5 and J is TRBJ1-2; 7 bases align to TRBD1. V gave up 2 bases and J gave up 3 bases; unmatched junction bases: 3. CDR3 length: 14 amino acids. Germline V gene sequence: CDR1 MNHEY, CDR2 SVGAGI. The CDR3 is CASSYGGQDYGYTF. The CDR3 DNA reads TGTGCCAGCAGTTACGGTGGACAGGACTATGGCTACACCTTC.

The J gene is TRBJ1-1, the V gene TRBV14; D is uncertain. Trimming removed 0 bases at V and 1 base at J, with 9 bases between. The CDR3 spans 15 residues. Germline V gene data show CDR1 as SGHDN and CDR2 as FVKESK. In DNA, the CDR3 is TGTGCCAGCAGCCAAGATCTACCCCAGAACACTGAAGCTTTCTTT. It translates to CASSQDLPQNTEAFF.

The chain combines TRBV3-1 (or the pseudogene TRBV3-2) with TRBJ1-4, with D possibly being TRBD1 (6 bases). CDR1 LGHDT and CDR2 YNNKEL come from the germline V gene (reference sequence). V was shortened by 2 bases and J by 5 bases, with 18 bases between the two germline ends. This CDR3 is 17 amino acids long. In DNA, the CDR3 is TGTGCCAGCAGCCAATTGGGAACGGGGACACAGAATGAAAAACTGTTTTTT. Its translation is CASSQLGTGTQNEKLFF.

The genes are TRBV10-3 and TRBJ2-1, with 7 positions matching TRBD1. The CDR3 sequence is 15 residues long. CDR1 is ENHRY, CDR2 SYGVKD, per germline. V shed 2 bases, J shed 6 bases, and the junction held 7 bases outside the gene matches. As DNA, the CDR3 is TGTGCCATCAGTGAGGCGAATAAGGGGGCCAATGAGCAGTTCTTC. Its translation: CAISEANKGANEQFF.

A few counts support this clone. The chain combines TRBV6-5 with TRBJ1-5; 7 positions match TRBD1. The V and J ends lost 6 bases and 3 bases, in that order; junction bases with no gene match: 8. The CDR3 has 15 amino acids. Germline-derived CDR1 and CDR2 are MNHEY and SVGAGI. CDR3 protein: CASRKDRALNQPQHF. The CDR3 DNA follows: TGTGCCAGCAGAAAAGACAGGGCTCTCAATCAGCCCCAGCATTTT.

The table lists this clone with a count of one. This chain uses TRBV19 with TRBJ1-4, with a weak D call TRBD1 (5 bases). The length of the CDR3 is 13 residues. Germline V CDR1 and CDR2: LNHDA, SQIVND (reference sequence). V was cut by 6 bases and J by 3 bases, with 8 bases left in between. The CDR3: CASRRGANEKLFF. The CDR3 DNA sequence: TGTGCCAGTAGAAGGGGTGCTAATGAAAAACTGTTTTTT.

Here the CDR3 reads CASSSGGGNSPLHF. CDR3 nucleotide sequence: TGTGCCAGCAGCTCAGGGGGTGGAAATTCACCCCTCCACTTT. The chain carries TRBV2 and TRBJ1-6; TRBD1 agrees at 7 bases. The length of the CDR3 is 14 residues. V was clipped by 6 bases and J by 7 bases; unmatched bases: 6. Germline CDR1 is SNHLY and CDR2 is FYNNEI. Full variable domain (rest looked up from reference TRBV2 and TRBJ1-6): EPEVTQTPSHQVTQMGQEVILRCVPISNHLYFYWYRQILGQKVEFLVSFYNNEISEKSEIFDDQFSVERPDGSNFTLKIRSTKLEDSAMYFCASSSGGGNSPLHFGNGTRLTVT.

The CDR3 region has the DNA TGTGCCAAGCCGGGACAGGGAAAAGGCTACACCTTC. Amino acids: CAKPGQGKGYTF. The genes are TRBV24-1 and TRBJ1-2; TRBD1 agrees at 9 bases. V shed 11 bases, J shed 8 bases, and the junction held 8 bases outside the gene matches. Germline loops: CDR1 KGHDR, CDR2 SFDVKD. The CDR3 is 12 residues long.

This chain uses TRBV3-1 (or the pseudogene TRBV3-2) with TRBJ1-1; D gene uncertain. Deletions cut 4 bases from V and 1 base from J, with 4 bases between. Germline CDR1 LGHDT, CDR2 YNNKEL (reference sequence). This CDR3 spans 12 amino acids. The CDR3 reads CASSPRNTEAFF. The CDR3 DNA reads TGTGCCAGCAGCCCCAGGAACACTGAAGCTTTCTTT.

The chain has TRBV4-3 and TRBJ1-1; possible D gene TRBD1, 6 bases. Trimming pared 1 base from V and 0 bases from J, leaving 15 bases between. This CDR3 spans 17 amino acids. Germline V CDR1 and CDR2: LGHNA, YSLEER. The CDR3 loop reads CASSQGAGAGMNTEAFF. The CDR3 bases are TGCGCCAGCAGCCAAGGGGCAGGGGCAGGAATGAACACTGAAGCTTTCTTT.

The chain recombines TRBV9 with TRBJ1-4; TRBD1 might be the D (5 bases). V was cut by 0 bases and J by 4 bases, with 10 bases left in between. Germline CDR1 is SGDLS and CDR2 is YYNGEE. CDR3 length: 15 amino acids. Here the CDR3 reads CASSVEGQHNEKLFF. CDR3 DNA: TGTGCCAGCAGCGTAGAGGGGCAGCATAATGAAAAACTGTTTTTT.

J is TRBJ1-2 and V is TRBV5-4; no clear D. V was trimmed by 6 bases and J by 0 bases, leaving 3 bases between them. Germline V gene data show CDR1 as SGHNT and CDR2 as YYREEE (reference sequence). The CDR3 is 11 residues long. For the CDR3, the DNA is TGTGCCAGCACAGCTAACTATGGCTACACCTTC. Translating gives CASTANYGYTF.

The V call is TRBV9, the J call TRBJ1-2; TRBD1 is a possible D gene (5 bases). The CDR3 sequence is 14 residues long. Germline V CDR1 and CDR2: SGDLS, YYNGEE. The V end was cut by 0 bases, the J end by 0 bases, with 6 bases between. The CDR3 DNA reads as TGTGCCAGCAGCGTAGAACAGGCTAACTATGGCTACACCTTC. Translated: CASSVEQANYGYTF.

This chain links TRBV15 with TRBJ2-5; 9 bases match TRBD1. The junction had 9 bases not matched to a gene; V was cut back by 5 bases and J by 5 bases. The CDR3 spans 15 residues. Germline V gene data show CDR1 as LNHNV and CDR2 as YYDKDF (reference sequence). The CDR3 DNA reads as TGTGCCACCAGCGGGCCGGGACAGGGTTTTGAGACCCAGTACTTC. Translated: CATSGPGQGFETQYF.

V and J are TRBV7-2 and TRBJ1-5, with a tentative D call TRBD1 (6 bases). V dropped 5 bases and J dropped 0 bases, with 11 bases sitting between them. Germline CDR1 SGHTA, CDR2 FQGNSA. The CDR3 totals 15 residues. The CDR3 nucleotides are TGTGCCAGCAGCCCAGGGGCTAATAGCAATCAGCCCCAGCATTTT. Its translation is CASSPGANSNQPQHF. The full variable domain, with the rest looked up from reference TRBV7-2 and TRBJ1-5, is GAGVSQSPSNKVTEKGKDVELRCDPISGHTALYWYRQSLGQGLEFLIYFQGNSAPDKSGLPSDRFSAERTGGSVSTLTIQRTQQEDSAVYLCASSPGANSNQPQHFGDGTRLSIL.

The chain employs TRBV7-8 and TRBJ1-5; D gene unclear. CDR3 length: 14 amino acids. V dropped 2 bases and J dropped 0 bases, with 5 bases sitting between them. Per the germline V gene, CDR1 is SGHVS and CDR2 is FQNEAQ. CDR3 nucleotide sequence: TGTGCCAGCAGCTTATCAGATAGCAATCAGCCCCAGCATTTT. It specifies CASSLSDSNQPQHF. The variable domain in full, completed from reference TRBV7-8 and TRBJ1-5, reads GAGVSQSPRYKVAKRGQDVALRCDPISGHVSLFWYQQALGQGPEFLTYFQNEAQLDKSGLPSDRFFAERPEGSVSTLKIQRTQQEDSAVYLCASSLSDSNQPQHFGDGTRLSIL.

This clone came up a few times. The V gene is TRBV30, the J gene TRBJ1-3; no clear D gene. V lost 2 bases to trimming and J lost 0 bases, with 8 bases between them. The CDR3 contains 14 residues. Per the germline V gene, CDR1 is GTSNPN and CDR2 is SVGIG (reference sequence). As DNA, the CDR3 is TGTGCCTGGAGTCGTACCGGCTCTGGAAACACCATATATTTT. This codes for CAWSRTGSGNTIYF. Complete variable domain (other parts from reference TRBV30 and TRBJ1-3): SQTIHQWPATLVQPVGSPLSLECTVEGTSNPNLYWYRQAAGRGLQLLFYSVGIGQISSEVPQNLSASRPQDRQFILSSKKLLLSDSGFYLCAWSRTGSGNTIYFGEGSWLTVV.

This sequence joins TRBV28 and TRBJ1-2; D is undetermined. The ends were cut back, 2 bases at V and 7 bases at J, with 8 bases in the middle. CDR3 length: 12 amino acids. Germline CDR1 MDHEN, CDR2 SYDVKM. The CDR3 loop is CASSLPERGYTF. For the CDR3, the DNA is TGTGCCAGCAGTTTACCTGAGCGTGGCTACACCTTC.

The chain uses TRBV28 and TRBJ2-7; 10 bases map to TRBD1. The CDR3 runs 18 residues. Germline V gene data show CDR1 as MDHEN and CDR2 as SYDVKM. V was pared by 6 bases and J by 3 bases, with 17 bases of the junction left unmatched. This CDR3 is CASSTSQIGTGEFYEQYF. The DNA of the CDR3 is TGTGCCAGCAGCACGAGCCAAATCGGGACAGGGGAGTTCTACGAGCAGTACTTC.

The rearrangement uses TRBV4-2 and TRBJ1-2, with TRBD1 identical over 8 bases. V lost 1 base and J lost 4; bases outside the gene matches: 5. The CDR3 has 15 residues. Germline CDR1 and CDR2: LGHNA and YNFKEQ. The CDR3 here is CASSQGPGGGYGYTF. The CDR3 DNA sequence: TGTGCCAGCAGCCAAGGTCCAGGGGGCGGCTATGGCTACACCTTC.

This clone was seen many times. This rearrangement joins TRBV24-1 to TRBJ2-3; possibly TRBD2 for D (6 bases). The CDR3 is made up of 15 amino acids. Germline V gene data show CDR1 as KGHDR and CDR2 as SFDVKD. V gave up 6 bases and J gave up 2 bases, with 14 bases separating them. CDR3 in amino acids: CATSRLDGLTDTQYF. CDR3 in DNA: TGTGCCACCAGTAGACTAGATGGGCTCACAGATACGCAGTATTTT.

The CDR3, as DNA: TGTGCCACCAGCAGAGATATCCCGGGTGAGGGCTACACCTTC. It codes for CATSRDIPGEGYTF. This chain joins TRBV15 and TRBJ1-2; no clear D gene. Germline assignment: CDR1 LNHNV and CDR2 YYDKDF (reference sequence). The CDR3 has 14 residues. Trimming left V 0 bases short and J 8 bases short, with 13 bases between.

The V gene is TRBV27, the J gene TRBJ1-5; D is perhaps TRBD1 (6 bases). The CDR3 covers 14 residues. V was clipped by 1 base and J by 5 bases, with 9 bases between them. Germline loops: CDR1 MNHEY, CDR2 SMNVEV (reference sequence). The CDR3 DNA reads TGTGCCAGCAGTTTATTCAGGGGCCATCAGCCCCAGCATTTT. This gives the protein CASSLFRGHQPQHF.